This is a list of T cell receptor beta chains from one sample in a study of T cells in Graves' hyperthyroidism and ophthalmopathy. MiXCR, run by TCRdb on the multiplex PCR reads, gives a single entry per CDR3 protein. The sample gives more than 450,000 distinct CDR3 sequences, approximately 15% of which show up once; about 15% is in the top ten. Sequencing was carried out using blood. These receptors were obtained from a woman between 40 and 55 years old with Graves' hyperthyroidism. Both conserved end residues are part of each CDR3. The D gene is left open where the match is weak. Size tells how often a clone was seen (once, few, many) or the class of an expanded clone, and some rows leave it out.

j_gene: TRBJ2-7; len: 16; v_gene: TRBV11-3; d_gene: TRBD1; abundance: many; CDR3nt: TGTGCCAGCAGCTTAGGGAGACAGGGGGTCGGGCACGAGCAGTACTTC; CDR3aa: CASSLGRQGVGHEQYF
j_gene: TRBJ2-5; len: 13; v_gene: TRBV12-3/TRBV12-4; d_gene: TRBD2; abundance: many; CDR3nt: TGTGCCAGCACCGTTAGCGGGAGTGAGACCCAGTACTTC; CDR3aa: CASTVSGSETQYF
j_gene: TRBJ2-2; len: 16; v_gene: TRBV2; d_gene: NA; abundance: many; CDR3nt: TGTGCCAGCAGCTTAAGGGCCAGAACAAACGCCGGGGAGCTGTTTTTT; CDR3aa: CASSLRARTNAGELFF
j_gene: TRBJ1-2; len: 14; v_gene: TRBV6-1; d_gene: NA; abundance: few; CDR3nt: TGTGCCAGCAGCAAGGGGAATCACCTAGGTGGCTACACCTTC; CDR3aa: CASSKGNHLGGYTF
j_gene: TRBJ2-1; len: 19; v_gene: TRBV5-8; d_gene: TRBD2; abundance: many; CDR3nt: TGTGCCAGCAGCTTGGCGACTAGCGGGGTTTCGAAGGCGCGCAATGAGCAGTTCTTC; CDR3aa: CASSLATSGVSKARNEQFF
j_gene: TRBJ1-4; len: 15; v_gene: TRBV3-1; d_gene: NA; abundance: many; CDR3nt: TGTGCCAGCAGCCCCATCAGGGCAACTAATGAAAAACTGTTTTTT; CDR3aa: CASSPIRATNEKLFF
j_gene: TRBJ2-3; len: 15; v_gene: TRBV20-1; d_gene: TRBD2; abundance: many; CDR3nt: TGCAGTGCTAGGTCCCTGGCTAGCGGGACAGATACGCAGTATTTT; CDR3aa: CSARSLASGTDTQYF
j_gene: TRBJ2-7; len: 16; v_gene: TRBV7-2; d_gene: NA; abundance: many; CDR3nt: TGTGCCAGCAGTAATAGGGGGGGCATTCCCCCCTACGAGCAGTACTTC; CDR3aa: CASSNRGGIPPYEQYF
j_gene: TRBJ1-1; len: 14; v_gene: TRBV11-2; d_gene: TRBD1; abundance: many; CDR3nt: TGTGCCAGCAGCTTCGGACAGGGGTGGACTGAAGCTTTCTTT; CDR3aa: CASSFGQGWTEAFF
j_gene: TRBJ2-2; len: 16; v_gene: TRBV12-5; d_gene: NA; abundance: NA; CDR3nt: TGTGCTAGTGGTTTGGTATCTGGGGTGAACACCGGGGAGCTGTTTTTT; CDR3aa: CASGLVSGVNTGELFF
j_gene: TRBJ2-7; len: 14; v_gene: TRBV19; d_gene: NA; abundance: NA; CDR3nt: TGTGCCAGTAGCCCGGGACACCAATCCTACGAGCAGTACTTC; CDR3aa: CASSPGHQSYEQYF
j_gene: TRBJ2-7; len: 17; v_gene: TRBV4-1; d_gene: NA; abundance: NA; CDR3nt: TGCGCCAGCAGCCAAGTCCCGACAGCGGTCCCAACTTACGAGCAGTACTTC; CDR3aa: CASSQVPTAVPTYEQYF
j_gene: TRBJ1-2; len: 12; v_gene: TRBV2; d_gene: NA; abundance: many; CDR3nt: TGTGCCAGCAGTGAGGACGACTATGGCTACACCTTC; CDR3aa: CASSEDDYGYTF
j_gene: TRBJ1-3; len: 19; v_gene: TRBV28; d_gene: TRBD1; abundance: NA; CDR3nt: TGTGCCAGCAGTTTCCCCACCCAGGCGGGACAGGGGCGAGGAAACACCATATATTTT; CDR3aa: CASSFPTQAGQGRGNTIYF
j_gene: TRBJ1-1; len: 15; v_gene: TRBV15; d_gene: NA; abundance: many; CDR3nt: TGTGCCACCAGCAGAGAGGCTTTGGGGAACACTGAAGCTTTCTTT; CDR3aa: CATSREALGNTEAFF
j_gene: TRBJ1-4; len: 14; v_gene: TRBV5-1; d_gene: NA; abundance: NA; CDR3nt: TGCGCCAGTAAAACAGGTTATATTAATGAAAAACTGTTTTTT; CDR3aa: CASKTGYINEKLFF
j_gene: TRBJ2-2; len: 16; v_gene: TRBV18; d_gene: NA; abundance: few; CDR3nt: TGTGCCAGCTCACCACCGACGGGGGATTCGACCGGGGAGCTGTTTTTT; CDR3aa: CASSPPTGDSTGELFF
j_gene: TRBJ2-5; len: 17; v_gene: TRBV20-1; d_gene: TRBD2; abundance: NA; CDR3nt: TGCAGTGCAATGGGGACTAGCGGGAGGGCGATAGGAGAGACCCAGTACTTC; CDR3aa: CSAMGTSGRAIGETQYF
j_gene: TRBJ2-2; len: 13; v_gene: TRBV27; d_gene: NA; abundance: few; CDR3nt: TGTGCCAGCAGTCCGAACTTGACCGGGGAGCTGTTTTTT; CDR3aa: CASSPNLTGELFF
j_gene: TRBJ1-5; len: 15; v_gene: TRBV10-3; d_gene: TRBD1; abundance: NA; CDR3nt: TGTGCCATCAGTGAGGCCAGGGGGTCGAATCAGCCCCAGCATTTT; CDR3aa: CAISEARGSNQPQHF
j_gene: TRBJ2-5; len: 14; v_gene: TRBV18; d_gene: NA; abundance: many; CDR3nt: TGTGCCAGCTCACCACTTAGCGGCCAAGAGACCCAGTACTTC; CDR3aa: CASSPLSGQETQYF
j_gene: TRBJ2-3; len: 16; v_gene: TRBV30; d_gene: TRBD2; abundance: NA; CDR3nt: TGTGCCTGGAGTGTATCGGATAGCGGGAGGGCAGATACGCAGTATTTT; CDR3aa: CAWSVSDSGRADTQYF
j_gene: TRBJ1-5; len: 17; v_gene: TRBV6-6; d_gene: NA; abundance: NA; CDR3nt: TGTGCCAGCAGTTACCGGGGGGCGGATGATAGCAATCAGCCCCAGCATTTT; CDR3aa: CASSYRGADDSNQPQHF
j_gene: TRBJ2-7; len: 10; v_gene: TRBV27; d_gene: NA; abundance: many; CDR3nt: TGTGCCTCCGGCGCCTACGAGCAGTACTTC; CDR3aa: CASGAYEQYF
j_gene: TRBJ2-1; len: 16; v_gene: TRBV20-1; d_gene: NA; abundance: few; CDR3nt: TGCAGTGCCGCTCCTACGGAGGGGGTGGGCTACAATGAGCAGTTCTTC; CDR3aa: CSAAPTEGVGYNEQFF
j_gene: TRBJ2-7; len: 15; v_gene: TRBV7-2; d_gene: TRBD2; abundance: many; CDR3nt: TGTGCCAGCAGCTCCCGGGTAGCGGGAGTGTACGAGCAGTACTTC; CDR3aa: CASSSRVAGVYEQYF
j_gene: TRBJ2-1; len: 14; v_gene: TRBV7-2; d_gene: NA; abundance: NA; CDR3nt: TGTGCCAGCAGCATAGAGGACCTTTACAATGAGCAGTTCTTC; CDR3aa: CASSIEDLYNEQFF
j_gene: TRBJ1-4; len: 12; v_gene: TRBV29-1; d_gene: TRBD1; abundance: few; CDR3nt: TGCAGCGTGACAGGGGTTGATGAAAAACTGTTTTTT; CDR3aa: CSVTGVDEKLFF
j_gene: TRBJ1-5; len: 14; v_gene: TRBV28; d_gene: TRBD1; abundance: NA; CDR3nt: TGTGCCAGCAGTCGGACAGGGTTCAATCAGCCCCAGCATTTT; CDR3aa: CASSRTGFNQPQHF
j_gene: TRBJ2-2; len: 16; v_gene: TRBV9; d_gene: NA; abundance: NA; CDR3nt: TGTGCCAGCAGCGTAGATTTGCGGGAGAACACCGGGGAGCTGTTTTTT; CDR3aa: CASSVDLRENTGELFF
j_gene: TRBJ2-2; len: 16; v_gene: TRBV12-3/TRBV12-4; d_gene: NA; abundance: many; CDR3nt: TGTGCCAGCAGCACTTTTATTCAGATAAACACCGGGGAGCTGTTTTTT; CDR3aa: CASSTFIQINTGELFF
j_gene: TRBJ1-5; len: 14; v_gene: TRBV7-9; d_gene: TRBD1; abundance: NA; CDR3nt: TGTGCCAGCAGCGGTACAGGGGGGACTGGGCCCCAGCATTTT; CDR3aa: CASSGTGGTGPQHF
j_gene: TRBJ2-3; len: 16; v_gene: TRBV2; d_gene: NA; abundance: many; CDR3nt: TGTGCCAGCAGAGGCTGGGGACGACAAATCACAGATACGCAGTATTTT; CDR3aa: CASRGWGRQITDTQYF
j_gene: TRBJ1-4; len: 18; v_gene: TRBV10-2; d_gene: TRBD1; abundance: many; CDR3nt: TGCGCCAGCAGTGAGACCCGACAGGGCCCAAGTGTAAATGAAAAACTGTTTTTT; CDR3aa: CASSETRQGPSVNEKLFF
j_gene: TRBJ2-1; len: 16; v_gene: TRBV20-1; d_gene: TRBD2; abundance: many; CDR3nt: TGCAGTGCTAGAGTCAGGGGGACTAGCGGGATCAATGAGCAGTTCTTC; CDR3aa: CSARVRGTSGINEQFF
j_gene: TRBJ2-2; len: 14; v_gene: TRBV3-1; d_gene: NA; abundance: many; CDR3nt: TGTGCCAGCAGCCAAGCCATATACACCGGGGAGCTGTTTTTT; CDR3aa: CASSQAIYTGELFF
j_gene: TRBJ2-7; len: 16; v_gene: TRBV11-3; d_gene: NA; abundance: many; CDR3nt: TGTGCCAGCAGCTTAGATCAGTCAGCCGCATCCTACGAGCAGTACTTC; CDR3aa: CASSLDQSAASYEQYF
j_gene: TRBJ2-5; len: 12; v_gene: TRBV2; d_gene: TRBD1; abundance: NA; CDR3nt: TGTGCCGACCGGGACAGGGAGGAGACCCAGTACTTC; CDR3aa: CADRDREETQYF